The present entry profiles one TCR beta chain with its context. V was clipped by 0 bases and J by 8 bases, with 11 bases between them. The CDR3 has 13 amino acids. CDR1 and CDR2 (germline): SGHRS, YFSETQ. The data are from a study of identical twins. Template switching added a universal primer site, and cDNA bore unique molecular identifiers. TCRdb re-derived calls from the 5' RACE reads in MiXCR, one entry per CDR3 protein. The profile shows about 720,000 distinct CDR3 sequences, approximately 18% of them singletons. These same data were also listed under a study on T cells expressing NK-cell markers. This second study notes: Expanded NKG2C+ T cell clones had unclear HCMV specificity.

This chain uses TRBV5-1 with TRBJ1-2, with D possibly TRBD1 on 6 matching bases. The receptor comes from a woman between 18 and 29 years old in good health. The material sequenced was PBMCs. CDR3 sequence reads: CASSLDGGQGYTF. The CDR3 DNA sequence: TGCGCCAGCAGCTTGGACGGGGGCCAAGGCTACACCTTC.